A selection of T cell receptor beta chains follows, all from one sample in a study of T cell responses to AZD1222 COVID-19 vaccine. Assay: immunoSEQ multiplex PCR; the TCRdb copy retains only in-frame clones and omits some. The profile shows 150,000 to 200,000 clones, around 92% of them singletons. The starting material was peripheral blood, obtained on day 0 of AZD1222 vaccination. Receptor source: an adult in good health. The CDR3 runs from the conserved cysteine through the conserved F or W. The D gene is left open where the match is weak. Not all rows give a size; the values are once, few, many and, for expanded clones, a class.

v_call: TRBV28
clone_size: -
j_call: TRBJ2-7
d_call: -
cdr3_aa: CASSGYEQYF
cdr3_nt: TGTGCCAGCAGCGGTTACGAGCAGTACTTC

v_call: TRBV19
clone_size: -
j_call: TRBJ2-2
d_call: -
cdr3_aa: CASSIVRTSRTPGELFF
cdr3_nt: TGTGCCAGTAGTATAGTAAGAACTAGTAGGACACCCGGGGAGCTGTTTTTT

v_call: TRBV5-1
clone_size: -
j_call: TRBJ2-7
d_call: TRBD1
cdr3_aa: CASSLGGTGALYEQYF
cdr3_nt: TGCGCCAGCAGCTTGGGTGGGACAGGGGCTCTCTACGAGCAGTACTTC

v_call: TRBV5-1
clone_size: -
j_call: TRBJ2-7
d_call: -
cdr3_aa: CASTQYSEGSYEQYF
cdr3_nt: TGCGCCAGCACCCAATACAGTGAGGGCTCCTACGAGCAGTACTTC

v_call: TRBV19
clone_size: -
j_call: TRBJ1-6
d_call: -
cdr3_aa: CASTRLTGGSHNSPLHF
cdr3_nt: TGTGCCAGTACCAGATTAACAGGAGGGAGTCATAATTCACCCCTCCACTTT

v_call: TRBV19
clone_size: -
j_call: TRBJ1-1
d_call: -
cdr3_aa: CASSPRAGHAFF
cdr3_nt: TGTGCCAGTAGTCCTCGGGCAGGACATGCTTTCTTT

v_call: TRBV15
clone_size: -
j_call: TRBJ2-7
d_call: -
cdr3_aa: CATSTGDIYEQYF
cdr3_nt: TGTGCCACCAGCACTGGCGACATTTACGAGCAGTACTTC

v_call: TRBV27
clone_size: -
j_call: TRBJ1-2
d_call: TRBD1
cdr3_aa: CASSLTGANYGYTF
cdr3_nt: TGTGCCAGCAGTTTGACAGGGGCTAACTATGGCTACACCTTC

v_call: TRBV2
clone_size: once
j_call: TRBJ1-5
d_call: -
cdr3_aa: CASRTALGGNQPQHF
cdr3_nt: TGTGCCAGCAGAACCGCCCTGGGCGGCAATCAGCCCCAGCATTTT

v_call: TRBV5-3
clone_size: -
j_call: TRBJ1-1
d_call: -
cdr3_aa: CARSCDRAASEAFF
cdr3_nt: TGTGCCAGAAGCTGCGACCGGGCCGCATCTGAAGCTTTCTTT

v_call: TRBV30
clone_size: once
j_call: TRBJ2-1
d_call: -
cdr3_aa: CAWRKRSSYNEQFF
cdr3_nt: TGTGCCTGGAGAAAGCGAAGCTCCTACAATGAGCAGTTCTTC

v_call: TRBV7-9
clone_size: -
j_call: TRBJ2-5
d_call: -
cdr3_aa: CAGAFEGRGETQYF
cdr3_nt: TGTGCCGGTGCGTTCGAGGGGCGGGGAGAGACCCAGTACTTC

v_call: TRBV2
clone_size: once
j_call: TRBJ1-2
d_call: -
cdr3_aa: CASSEERGQRGKGYTF
cdr3_nt: TGTGCCAGCAGTGAAGAAAGAGGACAGAGAGGAAAGGGCTACACCTTC

v_call: TRBV27
clone_size: -
j_call: TRBJ1-4
d_call: -
cdr3_aa: CASSPRGAGYEKLFF
cdr3_nt: TGTGCCAGCAGTCCCCGTGGGGCAGGGTACGAAAAACTGTTTTTT

v_call: TRBV7-2
clone_size: few
j_call: TRBJ2-7
d_call: -
cdr3_aa: CASSRRIYEQYF
cdr3_nt: TGTGCCAGCAGCAGACGGATCTACGAGCAGTACTTC

v_call: TRBV5-1
clone_size: -
j_call: TRBJ2-5
d_call: TRBD2
cdr3_aa: CASSSYVGGETQYF
cdr3_nt: TGCGCCAGCAGCTCCTACGTGGGGGGGGAGACCCAGTACTTC

v_call: TRBV6-2/TRBV6-3
clone_size: -
j_call: TRBJ1-3
d_call: -
cdr3_aa: CASSYSRRGPTGNTIYF
cdr3_nt: TGTGCCAGCAGTTACTCTCGGAGAGGACCCACTGGAAACACCATATATTTT

v_call: TRBV15
clone_size: once
j_call: TRBJ1-2
d_call: -
cdr3_aa: CATSRIPTRLGSEGYGYTF
cdr3_nt: TGTGCCACCAGCAGAATCCCTACCAGGTTGGGTTCGGAGGGCTATGGCTACACCTTC

v_call: TRBV5-1
clone_size: -
j_call: TRBJ1-3
d_call: TRBD1
cdr3_aa: CASSLDRGSGNTIYF
cdr3_nt: TGCGCCAGCAGCTTGGACAGGGGATCTGGAAACACCATATATTTT

v_call: TRBV19
clone_size: once
j_call: TRBJ2-5
d_call: -
cdr3_aa: CASSISDKETQYF
cdr3_nt: TGTGCCAGTAGTATATCCGATAAAGAGACCCAGTACTTC

v_call: TRBV6-2/TRBV6-3
clone_size: -
j_call: TRBJ1-3
d_call: -
cdr3_aa: CASSYSIRGTSTYGNTIYF
cdr3_nt: TGTGCCAGCAGTTACTCGATTCGGGGGACATCTACCTATGGAAACACCATATATTTT

v_call: TRBV6-2/TRBV6-3
clone_size: -
j_call: TRBJ2-5
d_call: -
cdr3_aa: CASSHRQPSQETQYF
cdr3_nt: TGTGCCAGCAGCCACCGACAGCCCTCCCAAGAGACCCAGTACTTC

v_call: TRBV28
clone_size: -
j_call: TRBJ2-7
d_call: -
cdr3_aa: CASRYPRAPYEQYF
cdr3_nt: TGTGCCAGCAGATATCCCCGGGCGCCATACGAGCAGTACTTC

v_call: TRBV11-2
clone_size: -
j_call: TRBJ2-1
d_call: -
cdr3_aa: CASSLGNHNEQFF
cdr3_nt: TGTGCCAGCAGCTTAGGTAATCACAATGAGCAGTTCTTC

v_call: TRBV7-8
clone_size: -
j_call: TRBJ2-7
d_call: TRBD1
cdr3_aa: CASSRSGQGMVQYF
cdr3_nt: TGTGCCAGCAGCCGCTCGGGACAGGGGATGGTTCAGTACTTC

v_call: TRBV4-2
clone_size: -
j_call: TRBJ2-7
d_call: TRBD2
cdr3_aa: CASSHFRGTGTSGADEQYF
cdr3_nt: TGTGCCAGCAGCCATTTTCGGGGGACCGGGACTAGCGGAGCCGACGAGCAGTACTTC

v_call: TRBV28
clone_size: -
j_call: TRBJ1-6
d_call: TRBD1
cdr3_aa: CASSWDRAVSPLHF
cdr3_nt: TGTGCCAGCAGCTGGGACAGGGCTGTATCACCCCTCCACTTT

v_call: TRBV6-1
clone_size: once
j_call: TRBJ2-3
d_call: TRBD2
cdr3_aa: CASSELSGRKTDTQYF
cdr3_nt: TGTGCCAGCAGTGAACTTAGCGGGAGGAAAACAGATACGCAGTATTTT